This T cell receptor beta chain was documented in a study of human T cells and chemical hapten exposure. Study-level information: The upper back received 0.01% DPC by patch testing, with results read at 6 days.

This clonotype was counted ten times or more. The target antigen is unknown. Time point defined: pre-sensitization, week 0. Treatment in this sample: therapeutic diphenylcyclopropenone sensitization with weekly scalp DPC. Findings and limits, study-wide: Versus controls, significantly more large CDR3 similarity clusters arose from expanded TCRs. Healthy people's immune response may differ from that of the donors, who had alopecia.

The library attached unique molecular identifiers to individual cDNA molecules. TCRdb re-derived calls from the RACE reads in MiXCR, one entry per CDR3 protein. Altogether 350,000 to 400,000 distinct CDR3 sequences are present, 4% to 6% being singletons, with the ten largest covering just over 2.5%. Germline CDR1 is SGDLS and CDR2 is YYNGEE. With 2 bases clipped from V and 4 bases from J, the junction kept 4 bases outside the gene matches. CDR3 length: 15 amino acids. The source is a woman aged 45-65 years with alopecia areata. Some clones in this sample may be carry-over from other donors' samples. This chain links TRBV9 with TRBJ2-5; the match to TRBD2 covers 11 bases. Sample: whole blood, taken in connection with sensitization to the hapten diphenylcyclopropenone (DPC). CDR3 region: CASSVDSGRGETQYF. DNA of the CDR3: TGTGCCAGCAGCGTGGATAGCGGGAGGGGAGAGACCCAGTACTTC.